This TCR beta chain was recorded in a study of blood T cell repertoires in COVID-19. Across the study: The study drew acute and convalescent COVID-19 samples from the United States, Italy and Spain. From T cells, B-cell-depleted T cells, or PBMCs came the material, which was cDNA or gDNA.

Original handling: The authors estimated nucleated cell counts from reference gene primer amplification. Clones were read by immunoSEQ multiplex PCR, and TCRdb kept only the in-frame ones, dropping some. V and J calls and clone size come straight from that table; D and trimming were deduced from the DNA. The sample has under 250,000 clones; more than 70% are singletons. Sequences were obtained from peripheral blood. The TCR sequence derives from a man in his forties with active or convalescent COVID-19.

The CDR3 protein is CASSGDRANQPQHF. The DNA for the CDR3 is TGTGCCAGCAGTGGGGACAGAGCCAATCAGCCCCAGCATTTT. This chain uses TRBV2 with TRBJ1-5; the match to TRBD1 covers 7 bases. This CDR3 contains 14 residues. In germline, CDR1 is SNHLY, CDR2 FYNNEI. Trimming took 4 bases from V and 3 from J; bases not matched to a gene: 3.